This T cell receptor beta chain was identified during a study of cytomegalovirus exposure and HLA in healthy donors. Study-wide results and caveats: Investigators reported 150 to 200 TCR beta chains as tied to cytomegalovirus. A few CMV-associated chains proved CMV antigen-specific in vitro.

In the case of this clone: The antigen is unknown.

While the first cohort had around 700 subjects, the donors belonged to the separate validation cohort of 100 to 150 subjects. With 7 bases removed from V and 13 bases from J, the gap between germline ends came to 23 bases. This CDR3 comprises 14 residues. CDR1 is SEHNR and CDR2 is FQNEAQ in the germline V gene (reference sequence). Sequenced by immunoSEQ multiplex PCR; TCRdb stores in-frame clones only, minus some. The sample lists about 120,000 clones, approximately 94% occurring once. The TCR comes from a man aged 18 to 35 in good health and CMV-seronegative. The gene calls are TRBV7-9 and TRBJ2-1, with a tentative D call TRBD1 (7 bases). The material sequenced was PBMCs. The CDR3 region has the DNA TGTGCCAGCATCAAGACAGGGAGGACCTTTGGACAGTTCTTC. Translating it yields CASIKTGRTFGQFF.